This TCR beta chain was identified in a study of T cells in Graves' hyperthyroidism and ophthalmopathy (dated by TCRdb to the late 2010s). In terms of the full investigation: Peripheral blood was sampled at the time of initial diagnosis, prior to any treatment. To identify distinguishing TCR V-J signatures, a discovery cohort of 90 to 100 patients was used, comprising 43 with Graves' ophthalmopathy and 57 with stable Graves' hyperthyroidism. Prospective prediction of ophthalmopathy was tested in an independent validation cohort consisting of some 20 hyperthyroidism patients and more than 15 patients who later progressed to ophthalmopathy. For training and testing, the 100 or so patients in the discovery cohort were randomly divided in a 7:3 ratio. In about 6 Graves' hyperthyroidism patients, the study also compared T-cell repertoires from thyroid tissue with T-cell repertoires from blood. After sampling, hyperthyroidism patients received methimazole starting at 30 mg daily, and ophthalmopathy patients received high-dose intravenous methylprednisolone. TCR Vbeta CDR3 sequencing of 135 peripheral blood samples (roughly 43 ophthalmopathy, some 75 hyperthyroidism and roughly 17 progressor patients) is reported in the paper.

Per the germline V gene (reference sequence), LNHNV is the CDR1 and YYDKDF is the CDR2. V was cut back by 5 bases and J by 8 bases, leaving a gap of 18 bases between them. The CDR3 spans 14 residues, from the cysteine through the phenylalanine. The retained sequence is limited to the CDR3, 42 bases, with the frame set at the first base. What the authors observed across the whole study: Ophthalmopathy was separated from stable hyperthyroidism by a 13 V-J signature model, with approximately 90% sensitivity and just over 81% specificity obtained in cross-validation and 80%/75% obtained in testing. In validation, progression to ophthalmopathy was predicted by the model with more than 65% sensitivity and around 75% specificity, a median of approximately 6.5 months before onset. No statistical method was used to fix the sample size in advance, and group allocation was not hidden from the investigators. Most expanded thyroid clonotypes (frequency above 0.001) were also detected in blood, a finding suggesting that blood repertoires may reflect thyroid immune responses.

In the ophthalmopathy patients, disease was moderately to severely active, with a Clinical Activity Score of 3 or more, a NOSPECS grade of 4 or more, and a duration of less than 3 months. Any patient with an uncontrolled infection, another autoimmune disease, pregnancy or lactation was excluded. Diagnoses were established on the basis of clinical symptoms, serum thyroxine and TRAb, thyroid ultrasound, and orbital computed tomography. PBMCs were isolated from about 9 ml of fresh peripheral blood by Ficoll-Paque density gradient centrifugation. Total RNA was extracted with Trizol reagent, and quality was checked on an Agilent 2100 Bioanalyzer. This clonotype was recorded a few times. It has no known antigen specificity. Within one base of it there is no much larger clone, and no base qualities were kept. TCR beta CDR3 regions were amplified from RNA transcripts. For the first round of RT-PCR on the TCR CDR3, the HTBI primer set was used together with the Qiagen OneStep RT-PCR kit. Libraries were constructed in a second round of multiplex PCR, after which size selection and purification were performed. The libraries were sequenced on an Illumina HiSeq2000 using paired-end 100 bp reads. Under the source paper's analysis protocol: SOAPnuke was used to process the raw data, removing reads that contained adapters or uncalled bases, had a mean Phred below 15, or lacked an exact match to the constant primer or identifier. COPE v1.2.5 was used to merge the high-quality paired reads, and each unique nucleotide sequence was defined as a clonotype. Clonotypes were aligned to IMGT TRBV, TRBD and TRBJ reference segments using MiTCR v1.1. The analysis was restricted to V-J combinations with a frequency above 0.0001, which together covered roughly 99% of the repertoires. The TCS score was defined as F50 (clonal expansion) divided by E x V (chaos), with BLOSUM62-based TCRdist calculated between CDR3 peptides within each V-J. Welch's t-statistics and random forest reduced 450 to 600 V-J features to roughly 13, which were used in a naive Bayes classifier (R e1071). TCRdb reworked the public reads: Q25 trimming with fastp, MiXCR clone assembly, productive beta chains retained. Each CDR3 protein appears once, grouped with its most common genes and DNA. What appears here as the V and J calls and clone size reflects TCRdb's work, not the paper's. The sample table lists 500,000 to 650,000 distinct CDR3 sequences, 15% to 20% of them with a count of one. Approximately 16% of the sample comes from the top ten.

The V and J segments used are TRBV15 and TRBJ1-2; a tentative D match to TRBD1 spans 6 bases. This clonotype was obtained from a young woman with Graves' ophthalmopathy. Input material: blood. The CDR3 corresponds to CATSQYTGSPGYTF. The DNA sequence reads TGTGCCACCAGCCAATACACAGGGAGTCCCGGCTACACCTTC.